The 25 T cell receptor beta chains below were found in one sample sequenced in a study of OX40 agonist ivuxolimab in advanced cancers. Here immunoSEQ multiplex PCR was the method, and the copy in TCRdb shows in-frame clones only, minus some. This table has around 80,000 clones, approximately 89% appearing once. The source material was CD4+ or CD8+ T cells sorted from blood, sampled in a trial of the OX40 agonist ivuxolimab. These receptors were obtained from an adult with an advanced solid tumor such as melanoma, head and neck, liver or kidney cancer.

V is TRBV5-1 and J is TRBJ2-7; 8 positions match TRBD1. V trimming: 4 bases; J trimming: 5 bases; junction bases outside the gene matches: 14. Germline assignment: CDR1 SGHRS and CDR2 YFSETQ. This CDR3 has 16 residues. The CDR3 is CASSPRGDRGYDEQYF. In DNA, the CDR3 is TGCGCCAGCAGCCCCAGAGGCGACAGGGGATACGACGAGCAGTACTTC.

The chain has TRBV6-5 and TRBJ1-2, with 8 bases lining up with TRBD1. The V and J ends lost 6 bases and 2 bases, in that order; junction bases with no gene match: 2. In germline, CDR1 is MNHEY, CDR2 SVGAGI. The CDR3 loop spans 13 amino acids. The CDR3 region has the DNA TGTGCCAGCAGCCGACAGGGGAACTATGGCTACACCTTC. It yields the protein CASSRQGNYGYTF.

This clone was seen a handful of times. The chain employs TRBV13 and TRBJ1-4; 7 bases fit TRBD1. J gave up 6 bases and V 4 bases, and 8 bases lay outside the gene matches. The CDR3 covers 15 residues. Germline CDR1 PRHDT, CDR2 FYEKMQ (reference sequence). The CDR3 region has the DNA TGTGCCAGCAGCTCCGGAGGGGGCGAATATGAAAAACTGTTTTTT. Translated: CASSSGGGEYEKLFF. The whole variable domain, remainder taken from reference TRBV13 and TRBJ1-4, is AAGVIQSPRHLIKEKRETATLKCYPIPRHDTVYWYQQGPGQDPQFLISFYEKMQSDKGSIPDRFSAQQFSDYHSELNMSSLELGDSALYFCASSSGGGEYEKLFFGSGTQLSVL.

The chain couples TRBV4-1 to TRBJ1-2; D ambiguous. The CDR3 is 16 residues long. V gave up 2 bases and J gave up 0 bases, with 13 bases separating them. Per the germline V gene, CDR1 is MGHRA and CDR2 is YSYEKL. CDR3 DNA: TGCGCCAGCAGCCAACCTACCAGACGGACTAACTATGGCTACACCTTC. Its protein is CASSQPTRRTNYGYTF.

The chain joins TRBV4-1 to TRBJ2-5; 7 bases are a match to TRBD2. The CDR3 runs 14 residues. With 3 bases clipped from V and 9 bases from J, the junction kept 10 bases outside the gene matches. The germline V gene encodes CDR1 MGHRA and CDR2 YSYEKL. CDR3 sequence (DNA): TGCGCCAGCAGCCAGGACGGAACCGGGGGGTCCCAGTACTTC. This codes for CASSQDGTGGSQYF.

This clone showed up just once. This sequence joins TRBV6-4 and TRBJ1-1; possibly TRBD1 for D (5 bases). The CDR3 sequence is 19 residues long. CDR1 and CDR2 from the germline V gene are MRHNA and SNTAGT. Trimming stripped 5 bases from V and 1 base from J, with 26 bases between. DNA of the CDR3: TGTGCCAGCAGTTATAATAGAGGGGCAGGGTCTAGCCCGAACACTGAAGCTTTCTTT. This sequence encodes CASSYNRGAGSSPNTEAFF.

The chain employs TRBV7-3 and TRBJ2-1, with 8 positions matching TRBD2. This CDR3 has 15 amino acids. Trimming took 3 bases from V and 4 from J; bases not matched to a gene: 5. Germline V gene sequence: CDR1 SGHTA, CDR2 FQGTGA. CDR3 bases: TGTGCCAGCAGCTTGTTGCGGGGGGATTACAATGAGCAGTTCTTC. Protein: CASSLLRGDYNEQFF.

V gene TRBV19 combines with J gene TRBJ2-3; D not certain. Per germline, CDR1 LNHDA and CDR2 SQIVND (reference sequence). V gave up 7 bases and J gave up 0 bases, with 14 bases separating them. The CDR3 is made up of 15 amino acids. The CDR3 DNA is TGTGCCAGTACACCCCAGAGTTCTAGCACAGATACGCAGTATTTT. Amino acid sequence: CASTPQSSSTDTQYF.

This chain uses TRBV19 with TRBJ2-1, with D tentatively TRBD1 or TRBD2 (5 bases each). V was clipped by 1 base and J by 9 bases, with 13 bases between them. Per the germline V gene, CDR1 is LNHDA and CDR2 is SQIVND (reference sequence). The CDR3 spans 14 residues. The CDR3 is CASSIGTGRSEQFF. DNA for the CDR3: TGTGCCAGTAGTATAGGTACGGGGCGGAGTGAGCAGTTCTTC.

This chain joins TRBV7-2 and TRBJ2-3; 10 bases are shared with TRBD2. The CDR3 contains 17 residues. Looked up from germline, CDR1 is SGHTA and CDR2 is FQGNSA. The junction had 6 bases not matched to a gene; V was cut back by 1 base and J by 2 bases. The CDR3, as DNA: TGTGCCAGCAGCTTAGTGGGCAGCGGGGGGGCCACAGATACGCAGTATTTT. Translated: CASSLVGSGGATDTQYF.

This chain uses TRBV2 with TRBJ2-3; no firm D call. This CDR3 contains 13 residues. Trimming left V 4 bases short and J 6 bases short, with 11 bases between. The germline gives CDR1 SNHLY, CDR2 FYNNEI. The CDR3: CASSGNTQDTQYF. The CDR3, as DNA: TGTGCCAGCAGTGGGAACACACAGGATACGCAGTATTTT.

The gene calls are TRBV9 and TRBJ1-1; D not resolved. The CDR3 consists of 13 residues. The germline CDR1 and CDR2 sequences are SGDLS and YYNGEE. V lost 0 bases, J lost 9 bases, and 12 bases lay in between. The CDR3 reads CASSVATGSKAFF. CDR3 in DNA: TGTGCCAGCAGCGTAGCTACGGGAAGTAAAGCTTTCTTT.

The chain carries TRBV9 and TRBJ2-3; no definite D call. V gave up 7 bases and J gave up 0 bases, with 12 bases separating them. Germline V gene sequence: CDR1 SGDLS, CDR2 YYNGEE. The CDR3 has 14 amino acids. As DNA, the CDR3 is TGTGCCAGCTCCTCCCGATCTAGCACAGATACGCAGTATTTT. It specifies CASSSRSSTDTQYF.

This clone turned up a few times. V usage is TRBV11-3 and J usage is TRBJ2-1, with 8 bases aligning to TRBD2. This CDR3 has 15 amino acids. CDR1 is SGHNT and CDR2 is YENEEA in the germline V gene. Losses at the gene ends were 0 bases for V and 6 bases for J; bases not matched to a gene: 4. The CDR3 region has the DNA TGTGCCAGCAGCTTAGATACGGGGGGGGCCAATGAGCAGTTCTTC. Translating it yields CASSLDTGGANEQFF.

The chain recombines TRBV7-9 with TRBJ1-2; TRBD1 is a possible D gene (5 bases). The CDR3 is 14 residues long. Between the trimmed V and J ends, which lost 3 bases and 3 bases, there was a span of 11 bases. The germline V gene has CDR1 SEHNR and CDR2 FQNEAQ (reference sequence). CDR3 in DNA: TGTGCCAGCAGCTTCCTCGGGGGGGACTATGGCTACACCTTC. It is translated as CASSFLGGDYGYTF.

CDR3 coding DNA: TGTGCCAGCAGCTTGGAAGGCATCAGGAGGTCCTCCTACGAGCAGTACTTC. Its protein product is CASSLEGIRRSSYEQYF. The chain joins TRBV5-8 to TRBJ2-7; TRBD2 might be the D (5 bases). Trimming pared 0 bases from V and 0 bases from J, leaving 16 bases between. CDR3 length: 17 amino acids. The germline V gene encodes CDR1 SGHTS and CDR2 YDEGEE.

The chain carries TRBV28 and TRBJ1-6, with D tentatively TRBD1 (6 bases). Trimming removed 3 bases at V and 6 bases at J, with 9 bases between. CDR3 length equals 14 residues. The V gene's germline CDR1 is MDHEN and CDR2 SYDVKM. CDR3 in amino acids: CASSFFRGNSPLHF. For the CDR3, the DNA is TGTGCCAGCAGTTTCTTCAGGGGTAATTCACCCCTCCACTTT. Full variable domain (missing parts from reference TRBV28 and TRBJ1-6): DVKVTQSSRYLVKRTGEKVFLECVQDMDHENMFWYRQDPGLGLRLIYFSYDVKMKEKGDIPEGYSVSREKKERFSLILESASTNQTSMYLCASSFFRGNSPLHFGNGTRLTVT.

The V call is TRBV6-1, the J call TRBJ1-3; the D gene is possibly TRBD1 (5 bases). The germline gives CDR1 MNHNS, CDR2 SASEGT. The CDR3 is 13 amino acids. Trimming took 5 bases from V and 2 from J, leaving 7 bases between them. Here the CDR3 reads CASSQGPGNTIYF. For the CDR3, the DNA is TGTGCCAGCAGTCAGGGCCCTGGAAACACCATATATTTT.

DNA for the CDR3: TGTGCCAGCAGCCTCAGCGGGGGGGCCTACAATGAGCAGTTCTTC. It specifies CASSLSGGAYNEQFF. This chain joins TRBV7-3 and TRBJ2-1, with 10 bases lining up with TRBD2. There are 15 residues in the CDR3. V shed 5 bases, J shed 2 bases, and the junction held 3 bases outside the gene matches. Germline CDR1 and CDR2: SGHTA and FQGTGA.

V gene TRBV4-1 combines with J gene TRBJ2-3, with 8 bases identical to TRBD2. The germline CDR1 and CDR2 sequences are MGHRA and YSYEKL. The CDR3 totals 20 residues. V shed 1 base, J shed 2 bases, and the junction held 17 bases outside the gene matches. Here the CDR3 DNA reads TGCGCCAGCAGCCAAGGATCTGGGATCCAGCGGGGGCTTCTCACAGATACGCAGTATTTT. Protein product: CASSQGSGIQRGLLTDTQYF.

The rearrangement links TRBV27 to TRBJ2-5; TRBD1 is a possible D gene (5 bases). Trimming left V 4 bases short and J 2 bases short, with 8 bases between. Germline values: CDR1 MNHEY, CDR2 SMNVEV (reference sequence). CDR3 length equals 13 residues. The CDR3 is CASSWPGQETQYF. CDR3 coding DNA: TGTGCCAGCAGTTGGCCAGGGCAAGAGACCCAGTACTTC.

DNA for the CDR3: TGTGCCAGCAGTCAACCGGGACAAGATAACTATGGCTACACCTTC. Encoded protein: CASSQPGQDNYGYTF. The V and J genes are TRBV28 and TRBJ1-2; weak D call: TRBD1 (6 bases). V lost 5 bases, J lost 1 base, and 14 bases lay in between. This CDR3 has 15 residues. Germline CDR1 MDHEN, CDR2 SYDVKM.

This chain uses TRBV29-1 with TRBJ1-1, with 7 bases aligning to TRBD1. Germline V gives CDR1 SQVTM, CDR2 ANQGSEA. The V segment lost 4 bases and the J segment 8 bases; nucleotides outside the gene matches: 7. The CDR3 is 12 amino acids. In nucleotides, the CDR3 is TGCAGCGTTGCCCACGACAGGGAAGAAGCTTTCTTT. Protein sequence: CSVAHDREEAFF.

The chain links TRBV4-1 to TRBJ2-2; TRBD1 matches 9 bases. The CDR3 has 18 amino acids. Germline V gene lookup returns CDR1 MGHRA and CDR2 YSYEKL. J gave up 3 bases and V 6 bases, and 14 bases lay outside the gene matches. In nucleotides, the CDR3 is TGCGCCAGCAGTTACGGGACAGGGAGACTGGTGGACACCGGGGAGCTGTTTTTT. Residues: CASSYGTGRLVDTGELFF.

The rearrangement links TRBV27 to TRBJ2-1; D is tentatively TRBD1 or TRBD2 (5 bases each). CDR3 length: 18 residues. Deletions cut 3 bases from V and 7 bases from J, with 25 bases between. CDR1 is MNHEY and CDR2 is SMNVEV in the germline V gene (reference sequence). CDR3 sequence reads: CASSFGVTWGTGVNEQFF. The CDR3 DNA reads as TGTGCCAGCAGTTTTGGGGTTACATGGGGGACCGGGGTGAATGAGCAGTTCTTC.